This TCR beta chain was sequenced during a study of technical replicates of blood from a handful of donors. Sequencing was performed with immunoSEQ multiplex PCR; in TCRdb, only in-frame clones are kept and a portion is missing. The sample lists 84,000 or so clones; 97% were seen once. Germline assignment: CDR1 MNHNY and CDR2 SVGAGI (reference sequence). This CDR3 is 13 amino acids long. Trimming removed 2 bases at V and 3 bases at J, with 7 bases between. This clone was counted a single time. Specimen: T cells isolated from PBMCs. This receptor was identified in a human donor in good health. The chain recombines TRBV6-6 with TRBJ1-1; D not resolved. DNA for the CDR3: TGTGCCAGCAGTTACCGGGGAGACACTGAAGCTTTCTTT. Translated, it gives CASSYRGDTEAFF.